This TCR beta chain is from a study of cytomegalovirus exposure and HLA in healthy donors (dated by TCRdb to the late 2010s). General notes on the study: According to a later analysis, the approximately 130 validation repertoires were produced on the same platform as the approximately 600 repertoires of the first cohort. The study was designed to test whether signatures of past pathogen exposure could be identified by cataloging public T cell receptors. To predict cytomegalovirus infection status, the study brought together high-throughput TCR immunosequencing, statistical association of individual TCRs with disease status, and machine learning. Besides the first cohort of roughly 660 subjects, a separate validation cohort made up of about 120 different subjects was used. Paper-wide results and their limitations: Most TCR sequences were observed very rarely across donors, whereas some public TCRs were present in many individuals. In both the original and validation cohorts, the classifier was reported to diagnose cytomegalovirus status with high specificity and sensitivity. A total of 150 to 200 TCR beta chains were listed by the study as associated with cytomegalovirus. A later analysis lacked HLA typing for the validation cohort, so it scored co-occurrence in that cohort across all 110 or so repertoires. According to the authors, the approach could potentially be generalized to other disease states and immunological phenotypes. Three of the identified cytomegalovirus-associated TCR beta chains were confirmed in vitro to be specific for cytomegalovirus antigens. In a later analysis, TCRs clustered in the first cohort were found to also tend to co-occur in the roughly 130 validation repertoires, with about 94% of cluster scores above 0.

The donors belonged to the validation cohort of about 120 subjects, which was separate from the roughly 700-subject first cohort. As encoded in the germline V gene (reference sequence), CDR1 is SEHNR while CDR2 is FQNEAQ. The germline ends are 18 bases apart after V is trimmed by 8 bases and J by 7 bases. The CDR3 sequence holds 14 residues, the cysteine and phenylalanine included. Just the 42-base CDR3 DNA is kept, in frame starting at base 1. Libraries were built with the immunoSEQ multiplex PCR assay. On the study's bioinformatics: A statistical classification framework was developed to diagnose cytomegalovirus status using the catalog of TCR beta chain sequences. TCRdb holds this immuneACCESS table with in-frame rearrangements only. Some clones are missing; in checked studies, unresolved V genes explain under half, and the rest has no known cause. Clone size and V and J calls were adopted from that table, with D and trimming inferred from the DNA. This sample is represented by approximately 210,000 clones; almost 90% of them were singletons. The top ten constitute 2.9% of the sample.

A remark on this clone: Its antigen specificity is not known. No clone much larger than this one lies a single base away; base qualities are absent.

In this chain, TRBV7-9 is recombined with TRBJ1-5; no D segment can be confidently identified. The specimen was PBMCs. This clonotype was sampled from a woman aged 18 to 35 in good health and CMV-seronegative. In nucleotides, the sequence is TGTGCCAGCGTCTTACTAGGGCTCAGACAGCCCCAGCATTTT. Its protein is CASVLLGLRQPQHF. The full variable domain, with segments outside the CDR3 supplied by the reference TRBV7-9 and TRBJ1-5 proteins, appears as DTGVSQNPRHKITKRGQNVTFRCDPISEHNRLYWYRQTLGQGPEFLTYFQNEAQLEKSRLLSDRFSAERPKGSFSTLEIQRTEQGDSAMYLCASVLLGLRQPQHFGDGTRLSIL.